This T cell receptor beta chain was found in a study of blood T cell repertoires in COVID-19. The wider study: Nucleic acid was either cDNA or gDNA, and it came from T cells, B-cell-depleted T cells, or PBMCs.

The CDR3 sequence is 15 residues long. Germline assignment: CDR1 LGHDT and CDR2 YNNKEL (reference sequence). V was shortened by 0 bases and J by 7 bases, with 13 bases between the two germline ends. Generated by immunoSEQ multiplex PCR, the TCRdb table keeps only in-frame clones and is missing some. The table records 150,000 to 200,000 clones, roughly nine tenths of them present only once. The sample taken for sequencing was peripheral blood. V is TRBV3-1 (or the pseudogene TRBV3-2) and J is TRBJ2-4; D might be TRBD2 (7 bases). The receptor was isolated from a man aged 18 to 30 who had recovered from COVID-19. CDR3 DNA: TGTGCCAGCAGCCAAGATAAGGGGGGGAAGAACATTCAGTACTTC. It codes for CASSQDKGGKNIQYF.